The entry that follows covers one T cell receptor (beta chain) sequence. Its antigen is not known. Amplification of TCR alpha and beta CDR3 regions from RNA used iRepertoire nested multiplex PCR. In TCRdb, the multiplex PCR reads were re-called with MiXCR into one record per CDR3 protein. The repertoire holds 300,000 to 450,000 distinct CDR3 sequences, with about two fifths as singletons. Unmatched junction bases numbered 4, after V lost 2 bases and J lost 6 bases. The CDR3 length is 14 residues. Germline CDR1 is SGHVS and CDR2 is FQNEAQ. The sample belongs to a study of glioma-infiltrating T cells. Across the study: Before surgery, glioma patients received dexamethasone for at most six days.

General study findings and limits: Non-neoplastic patients had below-expected tissue-blood divergence, while all gliomas exceeded expectation. A blood CDR3 motif signature was depleted in highly divergent patients.

The rearrangement links TRBV7-8 to TRBJ2-3; 8 nucleotides agree with TRBD2. Sequenced input: glioma tissue, nonneoplastic brain tissue, or PBMCs (not recorded which). The sequence derives from a human donor with low-grade glioma or glioblastoma, undergoing nonglioma brain surgery, or in good health (not recorded which). The CDR3 region is CASSLQAGEDTQYF. CDR3 nucleotides: TGTGCCAGCAGCTTACAAGCGGGAGAGGATACGCAGTATTTT.